This T cell receptor (beta chain) was sequenced for a study of blood T cells in healthy people across ages. General study results and limits: CMV status of donors was unknown, possibly confounding expanded clonotype changes.

This clonotype showed up just a few times. The target antigen is unknown. The CDR3 is made up of 16 amino acids. The junction had 9 bases not matched to a gene; V was cut back by 4 bases and J by 4 bases. Germline V gene sequence: CDR1 SGHTA, CDR2 FQGNSA. With a J-beta primer mix and a sample-barcoded 5' primer, a second PCR ran 7 to 11 cycles. TCRdb reprocessed the 5' RACE reads with MiXCR, giving one entry per CDR3 protein. The profile shows 850,000 to 1,000,000 distinct CDR3 sequences, roughly 43% of them singletons. The sample was blood. V and J are TRBV7-2 and TRBJ1-5; 8 nucleotides match TRBD1. The clonotype originates from a young man in good health. This CDR3 is CASSSSGTGQNQPQHF. The CDR3 DNA reads as TGTGCCAGCAGCTCAAGCGGGACAGGACAAAATCAGCCCCAGCATTTT.